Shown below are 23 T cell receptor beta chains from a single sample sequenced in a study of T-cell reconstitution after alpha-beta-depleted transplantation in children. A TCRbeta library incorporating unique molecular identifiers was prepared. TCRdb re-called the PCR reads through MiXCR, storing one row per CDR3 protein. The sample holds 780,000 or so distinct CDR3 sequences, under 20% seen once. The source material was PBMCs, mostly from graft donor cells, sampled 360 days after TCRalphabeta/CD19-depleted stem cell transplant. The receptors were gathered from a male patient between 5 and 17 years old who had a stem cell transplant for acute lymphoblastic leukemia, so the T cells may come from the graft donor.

CDR3 region: CASSPGFFGETQYF. The DNA of the CDR3 is TGTGCCAGCAGCCCGGGTTTTTTCGGAGAGACCCAGTACTTC. This chain connects TRBV7-7 to TRBJ2-5; no clear D gene. The CDR3 contains 14 residues. Deletions cut 5 bases from V and 4 bases from J, with 14 bases between. Germline V gene lookup returns CDR1 SSHAT and CDR2 FNYEAQ (reference sequence).

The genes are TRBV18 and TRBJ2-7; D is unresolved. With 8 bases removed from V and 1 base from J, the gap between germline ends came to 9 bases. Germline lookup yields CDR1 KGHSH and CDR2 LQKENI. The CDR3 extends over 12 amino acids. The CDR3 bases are TGTGCCAGCAGCACTGATTCCTACGAGCAGTACTTC. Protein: CASSTDSYEQYF.

CDR3 amino acids: CASSLLGLGTAYEQYF. CDR3 nucleotide sequence: TGCGCCAGCAGCCTCCTAGGACTAGGAACGGCCTACGAGCAGTACTTC. The chain combines TRBV4-1 with TRBJ2-7, with 7 bases identical to TRBD2. The CDR3 runs 16 residues. V was clipped by 4 bases and J by 2 bases; unmatched bases: 11. Germline-derived CDR1 and CDR2 are MGHRA and YSYEKL.

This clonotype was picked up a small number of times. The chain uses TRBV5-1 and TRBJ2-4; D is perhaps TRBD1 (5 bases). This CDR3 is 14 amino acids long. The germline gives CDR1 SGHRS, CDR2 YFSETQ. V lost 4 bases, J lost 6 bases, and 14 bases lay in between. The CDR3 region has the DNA TGCGCCAGCAGCCAAGGGGATATTGGAAACATTCAGTACTTC. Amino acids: CASSQGDIGNIQYF.

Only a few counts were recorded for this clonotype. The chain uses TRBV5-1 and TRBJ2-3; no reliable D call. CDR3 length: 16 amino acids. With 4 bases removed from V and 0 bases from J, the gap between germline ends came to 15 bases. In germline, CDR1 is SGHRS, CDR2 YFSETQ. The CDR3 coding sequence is TGCGCCAGCAGCCTGCCGACGGAGACTAGCACAGATACGCAGTATTTT. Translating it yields CASSLPTETSTDTQYF. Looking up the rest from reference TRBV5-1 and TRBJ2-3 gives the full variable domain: KAGVTQTPRYLIKTRGQQVTLSCSPISGHRSVSWYQQTPGQGLQFLFEYFSETQRNKGNFPGRFSGRQFSNSRSEMNVSTLELGDSALYLCASSLPTETSTDTQYFGPGTRLTVL.

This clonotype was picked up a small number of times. The CDR3 coding sequence is TGCAGTGCTAGAACTCGAGAGGAGAGATGGTACGGCTACACCTTC. Encoded protein: CSARTREERWYGYTF. V is TRBV20-1 and J is TRBJ1-2; D gene uncertain. The CDR3 extends over 15 amino acids. Germline CDR1 reads DFQATT; CDR2 reads SNEGSKA (reference sequence). V was trimmed by 2 bases and J by 8 bases, leaving 21 bases between them.

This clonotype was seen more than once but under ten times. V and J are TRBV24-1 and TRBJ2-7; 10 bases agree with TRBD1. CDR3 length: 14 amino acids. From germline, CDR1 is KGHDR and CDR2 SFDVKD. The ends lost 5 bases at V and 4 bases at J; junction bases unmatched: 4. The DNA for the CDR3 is TGTGCCACCAGTGGGACAGGGGGATCGTACGAGCAGTACTTC. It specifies CATSGTGGSYEQYF.

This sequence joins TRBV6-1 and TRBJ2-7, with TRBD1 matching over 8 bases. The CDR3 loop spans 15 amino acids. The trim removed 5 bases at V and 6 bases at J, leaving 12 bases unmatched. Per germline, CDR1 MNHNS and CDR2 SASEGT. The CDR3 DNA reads TGTGCCAGCAGTCCCCCGACAGGGGCAAACCCCGAGCAGTACTTC. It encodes CASSPPTGANPEQYF.

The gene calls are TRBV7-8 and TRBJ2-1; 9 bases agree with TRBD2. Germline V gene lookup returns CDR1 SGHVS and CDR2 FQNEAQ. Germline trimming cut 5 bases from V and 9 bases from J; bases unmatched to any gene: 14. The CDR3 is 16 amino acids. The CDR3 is CASSVTVVAGEGEQFF. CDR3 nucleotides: TGTGCCAGCAGCGTAACCGTGGTAGCGGGAGAGGGTGAGCAGTTCTTC.

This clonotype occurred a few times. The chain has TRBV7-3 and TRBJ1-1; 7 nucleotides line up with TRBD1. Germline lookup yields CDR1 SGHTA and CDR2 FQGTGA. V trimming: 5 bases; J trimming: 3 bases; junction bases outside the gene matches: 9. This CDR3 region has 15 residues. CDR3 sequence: CASSAGDRFDTEAFF. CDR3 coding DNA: TGTGCCAGCAGCGCGGGGGACAGATTCGACACTGAAGCTTTCTTT.

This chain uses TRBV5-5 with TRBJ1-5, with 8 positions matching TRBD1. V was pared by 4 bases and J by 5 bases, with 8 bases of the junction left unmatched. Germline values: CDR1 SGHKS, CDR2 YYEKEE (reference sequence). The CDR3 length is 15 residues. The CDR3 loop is CASSPRDRGDQPQHF. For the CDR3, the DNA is TGTGCCAGCAGCCCGAGAGACAGGGGTGATCAGCCCCAGCATTTT.

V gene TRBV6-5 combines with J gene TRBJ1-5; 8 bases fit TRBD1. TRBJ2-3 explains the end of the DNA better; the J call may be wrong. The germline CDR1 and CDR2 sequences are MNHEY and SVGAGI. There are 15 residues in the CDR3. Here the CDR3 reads CASSYSGQGNQPQYF. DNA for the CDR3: TGTGCCAGCAGTTACTCTGGACAGGGCAATCAGCCCCAGTATTTT.

The CDR3 spells CATSDGGTAQETQYF. The CDR3 DNA reads as TGTGCCACCAGTGATGGAGGGACAGCCCAAGAGACCCAGTACTTC. The V and J genes are TRBV24-1 and TRBJ2-5, with a possible D match to TRBD1 (7 bases). V lost 3 bases and J lost 1, with 11 bases in between. The CDR3 contains 15 residues. Germline assignment: CDR1 KGHDR and CDR2 SFDVKD.

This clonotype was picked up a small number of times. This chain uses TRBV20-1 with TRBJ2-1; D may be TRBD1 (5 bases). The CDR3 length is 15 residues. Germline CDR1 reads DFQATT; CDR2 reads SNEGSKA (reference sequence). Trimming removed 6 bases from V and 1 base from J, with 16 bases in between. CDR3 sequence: CSAGRGASSYNEQFF. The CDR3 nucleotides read TGCAGTGCCGGAAGGGGCGCATCATCCTACAATGAGCAGTTCTTC.

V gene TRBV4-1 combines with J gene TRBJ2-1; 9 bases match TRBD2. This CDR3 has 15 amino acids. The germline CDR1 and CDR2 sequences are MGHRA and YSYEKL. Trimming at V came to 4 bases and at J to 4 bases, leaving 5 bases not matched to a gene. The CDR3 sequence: CASSLAGDGYNEQFF. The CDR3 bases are TGCGCCAGCAGCCTAGCGGGAGACGGGTACAATGAGCAGTTCTTC.

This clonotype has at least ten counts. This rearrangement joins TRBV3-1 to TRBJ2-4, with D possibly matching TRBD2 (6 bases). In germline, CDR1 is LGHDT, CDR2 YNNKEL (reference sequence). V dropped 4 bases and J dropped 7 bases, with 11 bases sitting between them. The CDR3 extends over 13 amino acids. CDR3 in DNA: TGTGCCAGCAGCCGGGGGAGGAGGAACATTCAGTACTTC. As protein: CASSRGRRNIQYF.

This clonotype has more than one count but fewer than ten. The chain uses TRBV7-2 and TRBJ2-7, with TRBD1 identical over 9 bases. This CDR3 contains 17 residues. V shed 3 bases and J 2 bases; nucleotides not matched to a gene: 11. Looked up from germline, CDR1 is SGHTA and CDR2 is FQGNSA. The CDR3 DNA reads TGTGCCAGCAGCTTCCCGGGACAGGGAAAAACTACCTACGAGCAGTACTTC. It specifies CASSFPGQGKTTYEQYF.

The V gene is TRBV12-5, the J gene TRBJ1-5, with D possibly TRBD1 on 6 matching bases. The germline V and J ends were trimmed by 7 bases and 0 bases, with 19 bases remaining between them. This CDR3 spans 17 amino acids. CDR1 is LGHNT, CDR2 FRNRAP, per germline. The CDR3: CASALLTGSYSNQPQHF. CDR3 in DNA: TGTGCTAGTGCCCTCCTTACAGGGAGCTATAGCAATCAGCCCCAGCATTTT.

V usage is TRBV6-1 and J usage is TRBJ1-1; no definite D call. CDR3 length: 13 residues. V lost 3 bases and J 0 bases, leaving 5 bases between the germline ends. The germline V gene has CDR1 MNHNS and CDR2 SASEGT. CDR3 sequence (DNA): TGTGCCAGCAGTGATGACCTGAACACTGAAGCTTTCTTT. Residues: CASSDDLNTEAFF.

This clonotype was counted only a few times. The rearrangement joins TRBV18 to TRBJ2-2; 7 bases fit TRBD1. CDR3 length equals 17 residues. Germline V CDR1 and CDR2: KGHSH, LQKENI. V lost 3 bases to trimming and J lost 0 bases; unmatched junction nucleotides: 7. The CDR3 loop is CASSPLSTGTNTGELFF. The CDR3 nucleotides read TGTGCCAGCTCACCTCTTTCGACAGGGACGAACACCGGGGAGCTGTTTTTT.

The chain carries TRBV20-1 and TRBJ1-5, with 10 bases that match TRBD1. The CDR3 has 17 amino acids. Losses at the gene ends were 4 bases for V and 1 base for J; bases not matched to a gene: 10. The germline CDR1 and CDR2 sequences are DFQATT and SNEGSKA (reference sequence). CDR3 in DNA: TGCAGTGCTACCCCTGGGACAGGGGTTTCGAGCAATCAGCCCCAGCATTTT. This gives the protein CSATPGTGVSSNQPQHF.

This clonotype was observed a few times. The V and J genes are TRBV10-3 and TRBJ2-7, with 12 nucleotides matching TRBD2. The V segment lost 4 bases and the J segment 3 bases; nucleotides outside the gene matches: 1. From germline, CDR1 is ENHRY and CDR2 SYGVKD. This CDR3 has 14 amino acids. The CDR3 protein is CAISGLAGVYEQYF. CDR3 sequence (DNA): TGTGCCATCAGTGGACTAGCGGGAGTCTACGAGCAGTACTTC.

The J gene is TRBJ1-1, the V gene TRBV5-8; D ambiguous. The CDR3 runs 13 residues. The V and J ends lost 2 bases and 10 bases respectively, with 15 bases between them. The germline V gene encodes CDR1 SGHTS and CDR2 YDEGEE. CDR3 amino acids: CASSLMYGLGAFF. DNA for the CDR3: TGTGCCAGCAGCTTAATGTACGGACTTGGAGCTTTCTTT.